These 14 T cell receptor beta chains originate from one sample sequenced in a study of blood T cell repertoires in COVID-19. Profiling relied on immunoSEQ multiplex PCR, and the TCRdb table lists in-frame clones only, not all of them. This table has about 180,000 clones, 70% to 90% appearing once. Sequencing was done on a sample of peripheral blood. The receptor set was obtained from a man between 60 and 75 years old with acute or convalescent COVID-19.

J is TRBJ1-1 and V is TRBV28; 10 bases map to TRBD1. This CDR3 is 14 amino acids long. The germline CDR1 and CDR2 sequences are MDHEN and SYDVKM. V shed 5 bases and J 7 bases; nucleotides not matched to a gene: 7. The CDR3 region is CASSTGTGDREAFF. CDR3 in DNA: TGTGCCAGCAGTACCGGGACAGGGGACCGTGAAGCTTTCTTT.

The chain combines TRBV6-5 with TRBJ2-7, with D perhaps TRBD1 (6 bases). The CDR3 extends over 13 amino acids. Trimming removed 0 bases at V and 6 bases at J, with 9 bases between. The germline CDR1 and CDR2 sequences are MNHEY and SVGAGI. The CDR3 region has the DNA TGTGCCAGCAGTTACTCCAGGGGTTCCGAGCAGTACTTC. Protein sequence: CASSYSRGSEQYF.

The CDR3 DNA sequence: TGTGCCACCAGCAGACAGGGGACACACAATGAGCAGTTCTTC. This translates into CATSRQGTHNEQFF. The chain has TRBV15 and TRBJ2-1, with D maybe TRBD1 (6 bases). Trimming removed 2 bases from V and 5 bases from J, with 10 bases in between. This CDR3 contains 14 residues. Looked up from germline, CDR1 is LNHNV and CDR2 is YYDKDF (reference sequence).

The J gene is TRBJ1-2, the V gene TRBV3-1 (or the pseudogene TRBV3-2), with 9 bases aligning to TRBD1. The V gene end was trimmed by 4 bases and the J gene end by 7 bases; junction bases not matched to a gene: 4. The V gene's germline CDR1 is LGHDT and CDR2 YNNKEL (reference sequence). The CDR3 spans 13 residues. For the CDR3, the DNA is TGTGCCAGCAGCCTCGGACAGGGGAGTGGCTACACCTTC. Amino acid sequence: CASSLGQGSGYTF.

The chain has TRBV19 and TRBJ2-5; D is unclear. With 1 base removed from V and 2 bases from J, the gap between germline ends came to 5 bases. Germline lookup yields CDR1 LNHDA and CDR2 SQIVND (reference sequence). The CDR3 runs 13 residues. In nucleotides, the CDR3 is TGTGCCAGTAGTATAGGGCAGCAAGAGACCCAGTACTTC. Translated, it gives CASSIGQQETQYF. The full variable domain, in which reference TRBV19 and TRBJ2-5 provide the parts outside the CDR3, is DGGITQSPKYLFRKEGQNVTLSCEQNLNHDAMYWYRQDPGQGLRLIYYSQIVNDFQKGDIAEGYSVSREKKESFPLTVTSAQKNPTAFYLCASSIGQQETQYFGPGTRLLVL.

The chain joins TRBV6-4 to TRBJ2-1; weak D call: TRBD1 (6 bases). The germline CDR1 and CDR2 sequences are MRHNA and SNTAGT. The CDR3 is 13 residues long. The V gene lost 4 bases and the J gene lost 6 bases, with 10 bases spanning the gap. CDR3: CASSVQGSNEQFF. The CDR3 DNA is TGTGCCAGCAGTGTACAGGGTAGCAATGAGCAGTTCTTC.

This chain connects TRBV13 to TRBJ2-5; 13 bases are shared with TRBD2. After removal of 5 bases from V and 5 bases from J, the junction contained 14 bases not matched to a gene. The length of the CDR3 is 18 residues. Germline-derived CDR1 and CDR2 are PRHDT and FYEKMQ (reference sequence). CDR3 nucleotides: TGTGCCAGCAGCCGCAGGACTAGCGGGAGAGGGGTTGGTGAGACCCAGTACTTC. Translation: CASSRRTSGRGVGETQYF.

The chain recombines TRBV23-1 with TRBJ2-4; 7 bases fit TRBD2. TRBV23-1 is placed among ORFs of uncertain function. J gave up 0 bases and V 6 bases, and 26 bases lay outside the gene matches. The CDR3 covers 22 residues. Here the CDR3 DNA reads TGCGCCAGCAGAAGACTACCGAAGCGGGAAAGGGACCATAAACTAGCCAAAAACATTCAGTACTTC. Translating gives CASRRLPKRERDHKLAKNIQYF.

Details on this clone: The same CDR3 also results from other DNA sequences found in this sample. J is TRBJ1-5 and V is TRBV3-1 (or the pseudogene TRBV3-2); D remains ambiguous. The germline V gene has CDR1 LGHDT and CDR2 YNNKEL (reference sequence). This CDR3 comprises 14 residues. Trimming took 3 bases from V and 3 from J, leaving 9 bases between them. For the CDR3, the DNA is TGTGCCAGCAGCCAGGCAGGCTACAATCAGCCCCAGCATTTT. It codes for CASSQAGYNQPQHF.

The chain combines TRBV7-2 with TRBJ2-7; 9 nucleotides agree with TRBD2. The CDR3 contains 15 residues. Germline assignment: CDR1 SGHTA and CDR2 FQGNSA. V gave up 1 base and J gave up 2 bases; unmatched junction bases: 3. The CDR3 is CASSLVAGGAYEQYF. CDR3 bases: TGTGCCAGCAGCTTAGTTGCGGGAGGGGCCTACGAGCAGTACTTC.

This chain connects TRBV6-5 to TRBJ2-2, with unresolved D. The CDR3 length is 13 residues. CDR1 is MNHEY and CDR2 is SVGAGI in the germline V gene. Trimming took off 7 bases at V and 6 bases at J, with 12 bases between the two ends. The CDR3 nucleotides are TGTGCCAGCAAACTAACCGACGCCGGGGAGCTGTTTTTT. Its protein is CASKLTDAGELFF.

The CDR3 sequence: CASSTGKNTEAFF. In DNA, the CDR3 is TGTGCCAGCTCAACAGGGAAGAACACTGAAGCTTTCTTT. This chain connects TRBV18 to TRBJ1-1; the D gene is possibly TRBD1 (6 bases). Germline assignment: CDR1 KGHSH and CDR2 LQKENI. The CDR3 has 13 residues. V lost 5 bases and J 1 base, leaving 8 bases between the germline ends.

This clone was seen only once. The rearrangement links TRBV28 to TRBJ1-2; TRBD1 is a possible D gene (6 bases). The germline V gene has CDR1 MDHEN and CDR2 SYDVKM. V lost 7 bases and J 4 bases, leaving 22 bases between the germline ends. This CDR3 spans 16 amino acids. This CDR3 is CASTPTRGSFIYGYTF. The CDR3 DNA sequence: TGTGCCAGCACCCCCACCAGGGGCAGCTTCATCTATGGCTACACCTTC.

Note on this clone: An end of the junction differs from the germline gene, which may be a read error. The J gene is TRBJ2-7, the V gene TRBV7-9; tentatively, D is TRBD1 (6 bases). There are 11 residues in the CDR3. Germline V lookup: CDR1 SEHNR, CDR2 FQNEAQ (reference sequence). The CDR3 sequence is CASSLATGLDF. In DNA, the CDR3 is TGTGCCAGCAGCTTAGCGACAGGTCTCGACTTC.